What follows are 24 T cell receptor beta chains derived from one specimen sequenced in a study of blood T cell repertoires in COVID-19. The repertoire was sequenced with immunoSEQ multiplex PCR; TCRdb's copy has only in-frame clones and lacks some. The table has roughly 250,000 clones, 85% to 90% seen once. Sequenced material: peripheral blood. The receptors originated from a woman between 25 and 40 years old with COVID-19, enrolled during active disease.

The J gene is TRBJ2-1, the V gene TRBV11-2, with D maybe TRBD2 (5 bases). From germline, CDR1 is SGHAT and CDR2 FQNNGV. The V and J ends lost 1 base and 4 bases respectively, with 14 bases between them. This CDR3 contains 16 residues. CDR3 nucleotides: TGTGCCAGCAGCTTAGCAAGGTGGGAGCTATACAATGAGCAGTTCTTC. This encodes CASSLARWELYNEQFF.

The chain combines TRBV7-9 with TRBJ2-3; possibly TRBD2 for D (6 bases). CDR3 length: 18 residues. V was cut by 4 bases and J by 7 bases, with 27 bases left in between. Germline CDR1 reads SEHNR; CDR2 reads FQNEAQ (reference sequence). The CDR3 region is CASSSTWGISGSLYTQYF. CDR3 in DNA: TGTGCCAGCAGCTCCACGTGGGGGATTAGCGGTAGTCTATATACGCAGTATTTT.

V usage is TRBV18 and J usage is TRBJ1-4; 7 nucleotides match TRBD1. CDR3 size: 14 residues. Looked up from germline, CDR1 is KGHSH and CDR2 is LQKENI. Trimming at V came to 5 bases and at J to 7 bases, leaving 7 bases not matched to a gene. CDR3 coding DNA: TGTGCCAGCTCAGGACAGGCACAACGTGAAAAACTGTTTTTT. It codes for CASSGQAQREKLFF. The variable domain in full, with the rest retrieved from reference TRBV18 and TRBJ1-4, is NAGVMQNPRHLVRRRGQEARLRCSPMKGHSHVYWYRQLPEEGLKFMVYLQKENIIDESGMPKERFSAEFPKEGPSILRIQQVVRGDSAAYFCASSGQAQREKLFFGSGTQLSVL.

The chain uses TRBV4-1 and TRBJ2-7, with 8 bases aligning to TRBD1. From germline, CDR1 is MGHRA and CDR2 YSYEKL. The CDR3 consists of 16 residues. Trimming cost V 0 bases and J 6 bases; bases outside gene matches: 10. CDR3 sequence reads: CASSQEKRQGQIEQYF. The CDR3, as DNA: TGCGCCAGCAGCCAAGAAAAGCGACAGGGGCAAATCGAGCAGTACTTC.

The chain is built from TRBV7-9 and TRBJ2-7; D gene ambiguous. Germline lookup yields CDR1 SEHNR and CDR2 FQNEAQ (reference sequence). V lost 5 bases and J 1 base, leaving 9 bases between the germline ends. The CDR3 length is 13 residues. The DNA for the CDR3 is TGTGCCAGCAGCGGGCCGGCGTCCTACGAGCAGTACTTC. It codes for CASSGPASYEQYF.

This chain uses TRBV3-1 (or the pseudogene TRBV3-2) with TRBJ1-1, with unresolved D. The germline V gene encodes CDR1 LGHDT and CDR2 YNNKEL (reference sequence). V lost 5 bases to trimming and J lost 5 bases, with 9 bases between them. The CDR3 extends over 12 amino acids. The CDR3 nucleotides read TGTGCCAGCAGCTCCCGGGAGACTGAAGCTTTCTTT. This sequence encodes CASSSRETEAFF.

This clone was recorded once. Sequence at one end of the junction differs from germline and may be a read error. The V and J genes are TRBV6-1 and TRBJ1-3, with 7 bases aligning to TRBD1. Germline CDR1 reads MNHNS; CDR2 reads SASEGT. The CDR3 covers 15 residues. The CDR3 DNA is TGTGCCAGCAGGGAAGGGACAGCCCGAGGAAACACCATATATTTT. It is translated as CASREGTARGNTIYF.

In its sample, this clone was seen a few times. This sample also contains other DNA sequences that code for the same CDR3. The chain has TRBV15 and TRBJ1-1; no clear D gene. The CDR3 totals 14 residues. CDR1 LNHNV and CDR2 YYDKDF come from the germline V gene (reference sequence). The V end was cut by 1 base, the J end by 2 bases, with 8 bases between. The chain's CDR3 is CATSRVVSNTEAFF. The DNA of the CDR3 is TGTGCCACCAGCAGAGTAGTAAGTAACACTGAAGCTTTCTTT.

This clone was counted only a few times. The V gene is TRBV19, the J gene TRBJ1-3; TRBD1 might be the D (5 bases). The V and J ends lost 5 bases and 2 bases respectively, with 19 bases between them. This CDR3 spans 17 amino acids. Per the germline V gene, CDR1 is LNHDA and CDR2 is SQIVND (reference sequence). CDR3 region: CASSPGRPWEAGNTIYF. CDR3 in DNA: TGTGCCAGTAGTCCGGGACGGCCTTGGGAGGCTGGAAACACCATATATTTT.

The gene calls are TRBV5-1 and TRBJ2-3; 9 nucleotides line up with TRBD2. The CDR3 is made up of 20 amino acids. V shed 2 bases, J shed 4 bases, and the junction held 20 bases outside the gene matches. Looked up from germline, CDR1 is SGHRS and CDR2 is YFSETQ. The CDR3 spells CASSFPGQPIAGARSDTQYF. CDR3 bases: TGCGCCAGCAGCTTTCCGGGACAGCCTATAGCGGGGGCGAGGTCAGATACGCAGTATTTT.

As concerns this clone: The sample carries other DNA sequences with the same CDR3. This sequence joins TRBV5-6 and TRBJ1-2; a possible D gene is TRBD1 (5 bases). The CDR3 loop spans 14 amino acids. The germline V and J ends were trimmed by 3 bases and 3 bases, with 12 bases remaining between them. In germline, CDR1 is SGHDT, CDR2 YYEEEE. The CDR3 reads CASSWQGWDYGYTF. The DNA for the CDR3 is TGTGCCAGCAGCTGGCAGGGTTGGGACTATGGCTACACCTTC.

This clone has just one count. The chain employs TRBV28 and TRBJ1-2, with 7 bases that match TRBD1. Germline V lookup: CDR1 MDHEN, CDR2 SYDVKM. V shed 1 base and J 0 bases; nucleotides not matched to a gene: 17. This CDR3 contains 20 residues. The CDR3 bases are TGTGCCAGCAGTTTATTTGTCACCCCGGACAGGATTCTCTCTAACTATGGCTACACCTTC. This translates into CASSLFVTPDRILSNYGYTF.

The chain couples TRBV10-1 to TRBJ2-7; D possibly corresponds to TRBD1 (5 bases). From germline, CDR1 is WNHNN and CDR2 SYGVQD (reference sequence). The ends were cut back, 0 bases at V and 0 bases at J, with 18 bases in the middle. CDR3 length: 18 residues. The CDR3 region is CASSESNVDKKSSYEQYF. CDR3 coding DNA: TGCGCCAGCAGTGAGTCGAACGTGGACAAAAAAAGCTCCTACGAGCAGTACTTC.

The rearrangement joins TRBV29-1 to TRBJ1-2; unclear D gene. Germline values: CDR1 SQVTM, CDR2 ANQGSEA. Trimming took 1 base from V and 8 from J, leaving 11 bases between them. The CDR3 has 12 amino acids. The CDR3 protein is CSVEGGRWGYTF. Written as DNA, the CDR3 is TGCAGCGTTGAAGGTGGCAGATGGGGCTACACCTTC.

This clone was seen a single time. This sequence joins TRBV6-6 and TRBJ1-4, with TRBD1 matching over 7 bases. Unmatched junction bases numbered 8, after V lost 10 bases and J lost 12 bases. The CDR3 runs 11 residues. The germline CDR1 and CDR2 sequences are MNHNY and SVGAGI (reference sequence). CDR3 DNA sequence: TGTGCCACCAGGGGGGGGTGGGAACTGTTTTTT. Translating gives CATRGGWELFF.

The V and J genes are TRBV19 and TRBJ1-2; the match to TRBD1 covers 10 bases. This CDR3 region has 14 residues. Looked up from germline, CDR1 is LNHDA and CDR2 is SQIVND (reference sequence). V shed 7 bases, J shed 4 bases, and the junction held 6 bases outside the gene matches. CDR3 DNA sequence: TGTGCCAGTAACTCGGGACAGGGGTTCTATGGCTACACCTTC. Translating it yields CASNSGQGFYGYTF. Full variable domain (rest looked up from reference TRBV19 and TRBJ1-2): DGGITQSPKYLFRKEGQNVTLSCEQNLNHDAMYWYRQDPGQGLRLIYYSQIVNDFQKGDIAEGYSVSREKKESFPLTVTSAQKNPTAFYLCASNSGQGFYGYTFGSGTRLTVV.

The DNA for the CDR3 is TGCGCCAGCAGCGACGGACAGGGGGCGCGGGAGACCCAGTACTTC. As protein: CASSDGQGARETQYF. V gene TRBV5-1 combines with J gene TRBJ2-5; 11 bases are shared with TRBD1. Germline V lookup: CDR1 SGHRS, CDR2 YFSETQ. The CDR3 length is 15 residues. V shed 4 bases, J shed 5 bases, and the junction held 7 bases outside the gene matches.

The rearrangement links TRBV29-1 to TRBJ2-7; 7 bases are shared with TRBD2. CDR3 size: 12 residues. The V segment lost 5 bases and the J segment 6 bases; nucleotides outside the gene matches: 7. The germline gives CDR1 SQVTM, CDR2 ANQGSEA. The DNA of the CDR3 is TGCAGCGTTATCGGTCTAGCGGCCGAGCAGTACTTC. This gives the protein CSVIGLAAEQYF.

This chain links TRBV28 with TRBJ2-7, with D maybe TRBD2 (5 bases). The germline gives CDR1 MDHEN, CDR2 SYDVKM. The CDR3 length is 12 residues. Deletions cut 5 bases from V and 12 bases from J, with 17 bases between. CDR3 DNA: TGTGCCAGCAGTAACCTGAGGGAAGGCTGGTACTTC. This translates into CASSNLREGWYF.

The rearrangement links TRBV19 to TRBJ2-2; D might be TRBD2 (6 bases). This CDR3 contains 15 residues. V was trimmed by 7 bases and J by 2 bases, leaving 14 bases between them. Germline lookup yields CDR1 LNHDA and CDR2 SQIVND (reference sequence). This chain's CDR3 is CASIGGNLNTGELFF. The CDR3 DNA follows: TGTGCCAGTATTGGCGGGAATCTCAACACCGGGGAGCTGTTTTTT.

The gene calls are TRBV5-1 and TRBJ2-5; perhaps TRBD1 as D (8 bases). V dropped 2 bases and J dropped 5 bases, with 16 bases sitting between them. CDR1 SGHRS and CDR2 YFSETQ come from the germline V gene. This CDR3 spans 15 amino acids. Here the CDR3 DNA reads TGCGCCAGCAGCTTCCAGGGGGCGGGGGATGAGACCCAGTACTTC. It codes for CASSFQGAGDETQYF. Combining the CDR3 with reference TRBV5-1 and TRBJ2-5 gives the whole variable domain KAGVTQTPRYLIKTRGQQVTLSCSPISGHRSVSWYQQTPGQGLQFLFEYFSETQRNKGNFPGRFSGRQFSNSRSEMNVSTLELGDSALYLCASSFQGAGDETQYFGPGTRLLVL.

The rearrangement joins TRBV5-5 to TRBJ1-6, with 7 nucleotides matching TRBD1. The CDR3 runs 14 residues. Germline CDR1 and CDR2: SGHKS and YYEKEE (reference sequence). The J segment lost 7 bases and the V segment lost 0 bases, leaving 1 base of the junction unmatched. For the CDR3, the DNA is TGTGCCAGCAGCTTGGTACAGGGGAATTCACCCCTCCACTTT. This translates into CASSLVQGNSPLHF.

This chain joins TRBV6-5 and TRBJ1-4; 9 bases map to TRBD1. V lost 6 bases and J lost 8; bases outside the gene matches: 7. Germline CDR1 MNHEY, CDR2 SVGAGI. The CDR3 covers 14 residues. CDR3 sequence (DNA): TGTGCCAGCAGCCAAGACAGGGGGGGCGAAAAACTGTTTTTT. Translated: CASSQDRGGEKLFF.

The chain combines TRBV19 with TRBJ2-4, with 7 positions matching TRBD2. Trimming cost V 0 bases and J 4 bases; bases outside gene matches: 6. This CDR3 is 16 amino acids long. Germline CDR1 reads LNHDA; CDR2 reads SQIVND (reference sequence). In DNA form, the CDR3 reads TGTGCCAGTAGTATAGATCTGGGAGGGGCAAAAAACATTCAGTACTTC. Its translation is CASSIDLGGAKNIQYF.